This T cell receptor beta chain is drawn from a study of response to subunit inactivated influenza vaccine. The germline V gene encodes CDR1 MNHEY and CDR2 SMNVEV (reference sequence). The CDR3 length is 15 residues. V lost 5 bases and J 4 bases, leaving 15 bases between the germline ends. This clonotype was seen a handful of times. MiXCR was run by TCRdb on the RT-PCR reads, yielding one entry per CDR3 protein. This sample carries 800,000 or so distinct CDR3 sequences, over 20% of them seen once, and the ten largest clones take approximately 10%. The material sequenced was PBMCs from blood, taken 4 to 6 days after vaccination. The sequence was collected from a man aged 45 to 65 who received an inactivated influenza vaccine. The rearrangement links TRBV27 to TRBJ1-3, with TRBD1 as a possible D gene (6 bases). CDR3 in DNA: TGTGCCAGCAGTCGGGACATCTCCCCGGGAAACACCATATATTTT. This translates into CASSRDISPGNTIYF.